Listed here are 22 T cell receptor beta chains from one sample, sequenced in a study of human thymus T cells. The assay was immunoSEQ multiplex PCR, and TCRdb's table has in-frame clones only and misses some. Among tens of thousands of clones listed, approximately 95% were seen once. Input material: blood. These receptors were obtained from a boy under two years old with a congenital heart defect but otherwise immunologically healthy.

The CDR3: CASQDGYNEQFF. The CDR3 DNA follows: TGCGCCAGCCAGGACGGCTACAATGAGCAGTTCTTC. The V gene is TRBV5-1, the J gene TRBJ2-1; D uncertain. This CDR3 is built from 12 residues. Germline V CDR1 and CDR2: SGHRS, YFSETQ. V gave up 7 bases and J gave up 3 bases, with 8 bases separating them. The full variable domain, with the rest looked up from reference TRBV5-1 and TRBJ2-1, is KAGVTQTPRYLIKTRGQQVTLSCSPISGHRSVSWYQQTPGQGLQFLFEYFSETQRNKGNFPGRFSGRQFSNSRSEMNVSTLELGDSALYLCASQDGYNEQFFGPGTRLTVL.

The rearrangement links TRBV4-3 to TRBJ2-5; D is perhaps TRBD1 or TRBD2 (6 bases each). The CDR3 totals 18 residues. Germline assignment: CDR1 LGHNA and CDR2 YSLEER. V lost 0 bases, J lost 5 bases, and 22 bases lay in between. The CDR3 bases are TGCGCCAGCAGCCAAGATCAAGGGGGGACCCCTCTGGGGGAGACCCAGTACTTC. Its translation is CASSQDQGGTPLGETQYF.

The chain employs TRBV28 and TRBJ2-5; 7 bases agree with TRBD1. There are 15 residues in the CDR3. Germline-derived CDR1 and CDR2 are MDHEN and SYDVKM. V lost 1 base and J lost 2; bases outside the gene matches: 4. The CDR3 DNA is TGTGCCAGCAGTTTATCCGGGACAGCTCAAGAGACCCAGTACTTC. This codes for CASSLSGTAQETQYF.

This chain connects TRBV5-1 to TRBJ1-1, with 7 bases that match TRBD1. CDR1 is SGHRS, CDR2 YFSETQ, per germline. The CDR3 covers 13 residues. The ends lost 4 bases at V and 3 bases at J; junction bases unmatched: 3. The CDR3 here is CASSHDRDTEAFF. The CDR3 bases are TGCGCCAGCAGCCATGACAGGGACACTGAAGCTTTCTTT.

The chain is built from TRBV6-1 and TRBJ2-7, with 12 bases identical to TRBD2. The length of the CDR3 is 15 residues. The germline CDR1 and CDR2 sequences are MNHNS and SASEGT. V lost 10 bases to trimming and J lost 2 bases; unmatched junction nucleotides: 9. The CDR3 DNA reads TGTGCCACTACTCTCCTAGCGGGAGGGGCCTACGAGCAGTACTTC. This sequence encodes CATTLLAGGAYEQYF.

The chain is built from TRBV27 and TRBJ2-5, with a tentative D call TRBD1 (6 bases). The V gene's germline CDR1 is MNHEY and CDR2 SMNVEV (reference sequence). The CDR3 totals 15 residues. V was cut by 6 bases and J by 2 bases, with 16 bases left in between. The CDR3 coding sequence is TGTGCCAGCAGCCTAACCAGAGACAGGCAAGAGACCCAGTACTTC. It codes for CASSLTRDRQETQYF.

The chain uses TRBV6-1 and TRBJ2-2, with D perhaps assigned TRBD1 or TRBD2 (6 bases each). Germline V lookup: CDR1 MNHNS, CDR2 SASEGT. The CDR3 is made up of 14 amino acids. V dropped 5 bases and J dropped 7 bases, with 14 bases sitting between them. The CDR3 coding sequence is TGTGCCAGCAGTAATATAGGGGGACTCGGGGAGCTGTTTTTT. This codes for CASSNIGGLGELFF.

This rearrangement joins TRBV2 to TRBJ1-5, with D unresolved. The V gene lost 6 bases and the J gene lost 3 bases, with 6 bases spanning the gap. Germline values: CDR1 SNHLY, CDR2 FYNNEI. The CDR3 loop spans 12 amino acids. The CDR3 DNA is TGTGCCAGCAGGGCTTACAATCAGCCCCAGCATTTT. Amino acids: CASRAYNQPQHF.

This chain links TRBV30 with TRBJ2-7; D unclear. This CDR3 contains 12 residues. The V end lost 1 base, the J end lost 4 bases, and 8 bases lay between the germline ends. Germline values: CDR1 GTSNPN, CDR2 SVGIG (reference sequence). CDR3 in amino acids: CAWSAFKYEQYF. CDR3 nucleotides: TGTGCCTGGAGTGCCTTCAAGTACGAGCAGTACTTC.

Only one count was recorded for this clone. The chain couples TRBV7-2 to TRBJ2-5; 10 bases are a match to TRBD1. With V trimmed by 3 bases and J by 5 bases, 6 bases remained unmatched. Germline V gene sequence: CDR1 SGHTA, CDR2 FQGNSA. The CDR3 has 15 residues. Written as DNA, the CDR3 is TGTGCCAGCAGCTTTGGACAGGGGGTCGGGGAGACCCAGTACTTC. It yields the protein CASSFGQGVGETQYF.

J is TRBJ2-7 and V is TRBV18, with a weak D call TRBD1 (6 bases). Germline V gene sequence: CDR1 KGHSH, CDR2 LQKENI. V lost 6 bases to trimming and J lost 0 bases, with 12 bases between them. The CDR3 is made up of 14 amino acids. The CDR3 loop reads CASSQRGSSYEQYF. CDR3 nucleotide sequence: TGTGCCAGCTCGCAGAGGGGGAGCTCCTACGAGCAGTACTTC.

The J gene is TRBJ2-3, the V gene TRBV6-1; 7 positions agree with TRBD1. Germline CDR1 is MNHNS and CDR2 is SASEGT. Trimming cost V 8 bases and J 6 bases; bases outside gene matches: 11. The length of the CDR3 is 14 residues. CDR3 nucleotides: TGTGCCAGCGACATAAGACAGGGACCGGATACGCAGTATTTT. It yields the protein CASDIRQGPDTQYF.

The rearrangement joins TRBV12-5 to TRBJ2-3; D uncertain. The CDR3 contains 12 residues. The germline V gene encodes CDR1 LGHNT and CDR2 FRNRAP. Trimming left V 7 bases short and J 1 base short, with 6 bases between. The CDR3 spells CASAVGTDTQYF. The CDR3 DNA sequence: TGTGCTAGTGCCGTTGGCACAGATACGCAGTATTTT.

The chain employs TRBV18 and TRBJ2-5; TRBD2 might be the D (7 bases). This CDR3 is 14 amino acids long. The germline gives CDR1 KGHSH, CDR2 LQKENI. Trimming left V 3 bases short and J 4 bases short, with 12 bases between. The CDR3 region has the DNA TGTGCCAGCTCACCTTCGGGGGGCGGAGAGACCCAGTACTTC. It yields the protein CASSPSGGGETQYF.

The CDR3 sequence is CASSLADRGGGYTF. Here the CDR3 DNA reads TGTGCCAGCAGTTTAGCCGACAGGGGGGGTGGCTACACCTTC. The chain links TRBV27 to TRBJ1-2, with TRBD1 identical over 9 bases. CDR1 MNHEY and CDR2 SMNVEV come from the germline V gene (reference sequence). J gave up 7 bases and V 2 bases, and 5 bases lay outside the gene matches. This CDR3 is 14 amino acids long.

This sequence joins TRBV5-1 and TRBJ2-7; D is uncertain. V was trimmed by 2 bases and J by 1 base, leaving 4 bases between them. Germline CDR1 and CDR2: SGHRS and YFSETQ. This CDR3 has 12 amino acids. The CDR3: CASSFGSYEQYF. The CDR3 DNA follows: TGCGCCAGCAGCTTTGGGTCCTACGAGCAGTACTTC.

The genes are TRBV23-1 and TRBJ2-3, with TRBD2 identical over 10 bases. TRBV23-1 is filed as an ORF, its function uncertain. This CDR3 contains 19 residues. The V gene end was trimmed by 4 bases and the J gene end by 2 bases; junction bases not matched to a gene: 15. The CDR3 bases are TGCGCCAGCAGTCCGCCGTCTCTAGCGGGAGTGGGGACCACAGATACGCAGTATTTT. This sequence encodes CASSPPSLAGVGTTDTQYF.

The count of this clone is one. The CDR3 DNA reads TGTGCCAGCCGCCTCGCTAGCGGGACAGATACGCAGTATTTT. Protein product: CASRLASGTDTQYF. This chain joins TRBV7-9 and TRBJ2-3; 8 positions match TRBD2. CDR1 and CDR2 (germline): SEHNR, FQNEAQ (reference sequence). The V segment lost 8 bases and the J segment 3 bases; nucleotides outside the gene matches: 7. The CDR3 consists of 14 residues.

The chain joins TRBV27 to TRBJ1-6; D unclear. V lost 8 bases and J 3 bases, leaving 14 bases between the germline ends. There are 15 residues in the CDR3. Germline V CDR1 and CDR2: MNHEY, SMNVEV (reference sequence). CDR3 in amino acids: CASAREGLYNSPLHF. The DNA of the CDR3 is TGTGCCAGCGCCCGAGAAGGCCTCTATAATTCACCCCTCCACTTT.

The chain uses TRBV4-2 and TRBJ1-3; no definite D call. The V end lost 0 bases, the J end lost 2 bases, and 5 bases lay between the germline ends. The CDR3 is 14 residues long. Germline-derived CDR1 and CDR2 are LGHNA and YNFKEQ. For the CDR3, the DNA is TGTGCCAGCAGCCAAGATTGGCCTGGAAACACCATATATTTT. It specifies CASSQDWPGNTIYF.

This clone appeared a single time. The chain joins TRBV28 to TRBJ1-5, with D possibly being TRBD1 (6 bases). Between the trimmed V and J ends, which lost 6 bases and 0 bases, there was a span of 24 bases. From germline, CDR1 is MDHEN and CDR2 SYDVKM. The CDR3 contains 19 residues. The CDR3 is CASSPGQMRRINSNQPQHF. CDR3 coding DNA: TGTGCCAGCAGCCCGGGACAAATGAGGAGGATAAATAGCAATCAGCCCCAGCATTTT.

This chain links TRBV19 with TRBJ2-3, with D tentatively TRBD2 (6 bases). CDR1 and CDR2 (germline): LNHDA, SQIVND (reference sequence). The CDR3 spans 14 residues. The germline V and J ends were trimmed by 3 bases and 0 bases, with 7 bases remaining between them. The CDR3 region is CASSIGRSTDTQYF. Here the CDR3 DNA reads TGTGCCAGTAGTATCGGGAGAAGCACAGATACGCAGTATTTT.